The source of this TCR beta chain is a study of T cell repertoires in cytomegalovirus infection. Study overall: Evidence of both CMV infection and a matching HLA type came from public TCR beta signatures. Findings of the study overall: Individuals carrying CMV plus the relevant HLA were identified by cumulative frequency of public TCR beta families.

TCRdb redid the calling of the reads with MiXCR, one entry per CDR3 protein. The table records 150,000 to 200,000 distinct CDR3 sequences, 28% of them present only once. Per the germline V gene, CDR1 is SGHAT and CDR2 is FQNNGV. The V gene end was trimmed by 3 bases and the J gene end by 8 bases; junction bases not matched to a gene: 3. CDR3 length: 14 residues. Turning to this clonotype: Its target is unknown.

The receptor comes from a human donor in good health (CMV status not recorded). Some clones in this sample may be carry-over from other donors' samples. The chain uses TRBV11-2 and TRBJ2-1, with 11 bases that match TRBD2. Sample: PBMCs. The CDR3 loop reads CASSFSGGAYEQFF. In DNA, the CDR3 is TGTGCCAGCAGCTTTAGCGGGGGGGCTTATGAGCAGTTCTTC.